This TCR beta chain came from a study of regulatory T cells in long-lasting Graves disease. Time point: persistent/refractory GD, antithyroid drugs over 5 years with positive TRAb. The TCR library was made from RNA extracted from PBMCs. Around 9 milliliters of peripheral blood were drawn into EDTA tubes. Study-wide findings and caveats: TCR diversity was lower in persistent Graves' patients than in newly diagnosed ones. TRBV28, TRBJ1-2 and TRBJ2-5 were segments that persistent disease favored. Thyroid tissue went unexamined; only peripheral blood was analyzed.

Investigators prepared the TCR beta libraries by applying iRepertoire HTBI primers and Arm-PCR of CDR3 regions. TCRdb itself ran the multiplex PCR reads through MiXCR, one entry per CDR3 protein. Here the sample spans roughly 500,000 distinct CDR3 sequences, less than 25% being singletons. This clonotype has a count of ten or more. The antigen is not known. Germline values: CDR1 SGHVS, CDR2 FQNEAQ. Deletions cut 7 bases from V and 0 bases from J, with 13 bases between. This CDR3 has 14 amino acids. The sample was peripheral blood mononuclear cells (PBMCs), taken when the disease was refractory, from a patient treated with antithyroid drugs. This clonotype was sampled from a female donor with Graves disease. V usage is TRBV7-8 and J usage is TRBJ2-7; D remains ambiguous. The CDR3 region has the DNA TGTGCCAGCACCCCCAGGACCACCTCCTACGAGCAGTACTTC. It translates to CASTPRTTSYEQYF. Drawing the rest from reference TRBV7-8 and TRBJ2-7, the complete variable domain is GAGVSQSPRYKVAKRGQDVALRCDPISGHVSLFWYQQALGQGPEFLTYFQNEAQLDKSGLPSDRFFAERPEGSVSTLKIQRTQQEDSAVYLCASTPRTTSYEQYFGPGTRLTVT.